This TCR beta chain was identified in a study of cytomegalovirus exposure and HLA in healthy donors (dated by TCRdb to the late 2010s). For the wider study: An earlier analysis of approximately 640 of the donors reported approximately 300 Gb of sequence data and more than 90 million unique TCR beta sequences from 150 million to 200 million T cells. An early release that covered 640 HLA-typed donors contained 250 to 350 gigabases of sequencing data and roughly 84 million unique TCR sequences. Of the approximately 400 genotyped donors, more than 75% were placed in the genetic ancestry cluster associated with self-reported Caucasian donors. The study aimed to test whether cataloging public T cell receptors could reveal signatures of past pathogen exposure. Using immunosequencing, the study profiled T cell repertoires from roughly 650 subjects and related those repertoires to cytomegalovirus serostatus. In addition to the first cohort of 666 subjects, a separate validation cohort of approximately 130 different subjects was used. High-throughput TCR immunosequencing, statistical association of individual TCRs with disease status, and machine learning were combined to predict cytomegalovirus infection status. A later analysis re-analyzed previously published TCR beta repertoires from 650 to 800 donors and added high-resolution HLA genotyping to study TCR occurrence patterns. Rather than drawing on any new phenotypic data, the later analysis identified candidate immune exposures from TCR beta sequences and the way those sequences occurred across donors. In an earlier analysis of over 550 of the donors, high-throughput TCR beta sequencing was used to judge whether each TCR beta V gene segment behaved as functional or pseudogenic. Donor age, sex, ethnicity and CMV serostatus were collected together with the repertoire data. In a later genetic analysis, genome-wide SNP genotypes for about 55% of the 666 donors were used, and that subset was treated as a discovery cohort. Every discovery cohort repertoire had been produced on one sequencing platform. Class I and class II HLA loci were covered by the typing at four-digit resolution. The number of typed donors differed by locus: about 620-640 for A, B, C, DRB1 and DQB1; some 500 for DQA1; roughly 600 for DPA1; and 400 to 480 for DPB1. A handful of DR-DQ haplotypes were handled as single units for association and clustering because linkage in the cohort was strong. On average, about 200,000 unique TCR beta nucleotide sequences were sequenced per donor among fewer than 500 genotyped donors of the cohort, with 15% to 20% of those sequences being non-productive.

The cohort comprised several hundred healthy bone marrow donors. All cohort members were sampled while nominally healthy, although unrecorded immune exposures were likely present. The donor tested CMV seronegative, placing the donor among the 350 or so seronegative members of the cohort. A peripheral blood sample was collected from each donor, and TCR beta sequencing was performed on peripheral blood mononuclear cells. Genomic DNA was extracted from the blood cell samples with the Qiagen DNeasy Blood Extraction Kit. V drops 2 bases and J drops 8 bases, leaving 10 bases in between. The CDR3 runs 12 amino acids, cysteine and phenylalanine included. The sequence is cut down to CDR3 DNA, 36 bases in frame from base 1. Per the germline V gene (reference sequence), GTSNPN is the CDR1 and SVGIG is the CDR2. Library preparation was by the immunoSEQ multiplex PCR assay. For the multiplex PCR, a mixture combining 60 forward primers for TCR Vbeta segments and 13 reverse primers for TCR Jbeta segments was used. Amplification of the CDR3 region of rearranged TCR beta genes was performed with a multiplex PCR assay on genomic DNA. On the Illumina HiSeq System, the amplified TCR beta libraries were sequenced as 87-base-pair reads. In the original analysis: In a later analysis, roughly 80 million unique TCR beta chains were counted across the approximately 640 repertoires, and some 10 million of these chains were shared by at least two donors. Raw reads were error-corrected and collapsed into unique sequences by a nearest-neighbor algorithm in which closely related sequences were merged to remove PCR and sequencing errors. To assign V, D and J gene segments, CDR3 sequences were aligned to IMGT reference sequences. For a sequence to be retained, at least a six-nucleotide match to both a V gene segment and a J gene segment was required. A rearrangement counted as productive if the CDR3 had no stop codons and remained in frame with V and J, and every other rearrangement counted as non-productive. Following IMGT convention, CDR3 was defined as the stretch from the second conserved V-encoded cysteine to the conserved J-encoded phenylalanine. Sequences without an unambiguous match to a single V gene segment were excluded from the earlier analysis of several hundred of the donors. In an earlier analysis of roughly 600 of the donors, a V segment was called functional when productive rearrangements were above 56.7%, and segregating when the standard deviation between donors exceeded 5%. A statistical classification framework was built to diagnose cytomegalovirus status from the catalog of TCR beta chain sequences. V and J gene assignment, in a later analysis, came from comparing TCR nucleotide sequences with IMGT/GENE-DB human TR gene sequences. In a later analysis, CDR3 sequences and most-parsimonious VDJ recombination scenarios were assigned using the TCRdist pipeline. In a later analysis, every TCR beta chain was defined by the combination of its CDR3 amino acid sequence and its V-gene family, and reads without a unique V-gene family were dropped. A later analysis removed 592 highly shared, low-generation-probability nucleotide sequences to deal with suspected cross-contamination and a sequencing artifact. For each public chain, a later analysis derived a clonal expansion index from normalized ranks of inferred template counts within each repertoire. A later analysis computed generation probabilities with a VDJ recombination model fitted to out-of-frame rearrangements, and checked the results against IGoR. A later analysis scored TCR-TCR, TCR-HLA and TCR-CMV co-occurrence with hypergeometric tests, applying a repertoire-size bias correction to TCR pairs. In a later analysis, false discovery rates were estimated by permuting HLA or CMV assignments 20 times. In a later analysis, co-occurring TCRs were grouped using DBSCAN, and TCRdist sequence similarity was added for clustering within HLA-allele-positive subsets. Co-occurrence clustering excluded repertoires with fewer than 30,000 or more than 120,000 public chains, plus five with anomalous nucleotide sharing. In TCRdb, the immuneACCESS table is reduced to in-frame sequences with V and J assigned. These tables do not hold every clone; where another copy was compared, an unresolved V gene accounts for under half, and the others remain unexplained. V, J and clone size derive from that table, while D and trimming were established from the DNA sequence. This sample is represented by some 200,000 clones; 75% to 85% of them were singletons. Clones ranked in the top ten supply 1.3% to 1.5% of the sample.

The paper's findings and limits, for the study overall: At a false discovery rate of 0.05, a later analysis linked 15,000 to 20,000 TCR beta sequences to specific HLA alleles. Around 16 rarely observed V segments, including chromosome 9 orphons, were excluded from the earlier analysis of several hundred of the donors because counts were too low. In a later analysis, several top co-occurrence clusters were reported to appear linked to parvovirus B19, influenza, CMV and Epstein-Barr virus. The 87-base-pair reads could not distinguish some IMGT-functional V segments, including TRBV6-2 and TRBV6-3, so those segments were excluded. The study gave a list of about 150 TCR beta chains associated with cytomegalovirus. Most CMV-associated TCR beta chains appeared to be HLA-restricted in a later analysis, and the HLA associations seemed to be driven largely by CMV exposure. A cluster of highly shared sequence variants was judged likely to be a technical artifact of the sequencing pipeline. In an earlier analysis of 587 of the donors, most TCR beta V segments appeared in productive rearrangements about 87% or about 30% of the time, broadly matching IMGT annotations. A further reported finding was that TCR beta sequences accurately predicted the HLA-A and HLA-B alleles for most subjects in the first cohort. V-gene and J-gene trimming of TCR beta chains was associated with a missense DCLRE1C variant in a later genetic analysis, and the association was replicated in an independent cohort. When HLA alleles, especially DR and DQ, strongly co-occurred, attributing TCR associations to individual alleles was difficult. The presence/absence analyses assumed that sequencing depth was roughly uniform across donors, and that assumption may not be true. A few of the identified cytomegalovirus-associated TCR beta chains were confirmed in vitro to be specific for cytomegalovirus antigens. The authors suggested that the approach could potentially be extended to other disease states and immunological phenotypes. The classifier was reported to diagnose cytomegalovirus status with high specificity and sensitivity in both the original and validation cohorts. Only TCR beta chains were sequenced in this cohort, and the absence of alpha or paired-chain data limited detectable features. Because HLA typing was missing for some donors at each locus, association tests included only the typed subset. A later genetic analysis reported fewer N-insertions in productive TCRs among donors in an Asian-associated ancestry cluster than the roughly 720-donor mean. For the cohort, immune exposure information was limited to CMV serostatus. Most TCR sequences were observed very rarely across donors, whereas some public TCRs were present in many individuals. Correlated functional status among segregating V segments might be attributable to linkage disequilibrium, but an unknown experimental factor could not be ruled out. In a later analysis, HLA-associated TCR beta chains were found to be more clonally expanded and to have lower generation probabilities than equally common non-associated chains. A later analysis found that TCR association rates varied across HLA loci, with DRB1 alleles showing the most associated TCRs and HLA-C alleles the fewest.

With respect to this clone: Its binding antigen is unknown. Base qualities are not recorded, but no much larger clone differs from it by a single base.

Material: PBMCs. This sequence was found in a girl aged 5 to 17 in good health and CMV-seronegative. This sequence uses TRBV30 and TRBJ2-1, and perhaps TRBD2 as D gene, on 6 matching bases. The DNA reads TGTGCCTGGAGTCGGAGGGACGATGAGCAGTTCTTC. Its amino acids are CAWSRRDDEQFF.